These 2 T cell receptor beta chains were all obtained from the same sample, sequenced in a study of CD4 T cell repertoires in COVID-19. No culture step preceded sequencing of the ex vivo isolated memory T cells. TCRdb's table, derived via immunoSEQ multiplex PCR, lists solely in-frame clones and lacks some. The sample records approximately 22,000 clones, about nine tenths being singletons. The material sequenced was central memory CD4+ T cells from blood, taken before the COVID-19 pandemic. The origin of the receptors is a human donor who had COVID-19.

The chain couples TRBV19 to TRBJ1-1; no clear D. Trimming shortened V by 6 bases and J by 1 base, and 12 bases separated the two germline ends. CDR3 size: 14 residues. Germline V gene sequence: CDR1 LNHDA, CDR2 SQIVND (reference sequence). The CDR3 region has the DNA TGTGCCAGTAGAGCCAGAGGTGAGAACACTGAAGCTTTCTTT. This encodes CASRARGENTEAFF. Complete variable domain (other parts from reference TRBV19 and TRBJ1-1): DGGITQSPKYLFRKEGQNVTLSCEQNLNHDAMYWYRQDPGQGLRLIYYSQIVNDFQKGDIAEGYSVSREKKESFPLTVTSAQKNPTAFYLCASRARGENTEAFFGQGTRLTVV.

The V gene is TRBV10-3, the J gene TRBJ2-3; D call uncertain. With 4 bases removed from V and 2 bases from J, the gap between germline ends came to 7 bases. The CDR3 totals 13 residues. The germline CDR1 and CDR2 sequences are ENHRY and SYGVKD. DNA of the CDR3: TGTGCCATCAGTGGCGGCATCACAGATACGCAGTATTTT. This codes for CAISGGITDTQYF.